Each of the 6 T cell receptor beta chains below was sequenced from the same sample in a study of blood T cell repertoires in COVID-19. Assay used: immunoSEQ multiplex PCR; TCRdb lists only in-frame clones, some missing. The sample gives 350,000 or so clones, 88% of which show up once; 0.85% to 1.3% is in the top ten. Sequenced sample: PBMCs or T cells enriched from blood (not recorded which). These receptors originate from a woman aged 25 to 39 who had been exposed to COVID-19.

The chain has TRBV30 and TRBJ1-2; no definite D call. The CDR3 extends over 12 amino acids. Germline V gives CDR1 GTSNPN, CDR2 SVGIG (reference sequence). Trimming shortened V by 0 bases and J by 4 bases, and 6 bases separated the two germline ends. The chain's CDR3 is CAWSVSSYGYTF. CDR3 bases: TGTGCCTGGAGTGTTAGCAGCTATGGCTACACCTTC.

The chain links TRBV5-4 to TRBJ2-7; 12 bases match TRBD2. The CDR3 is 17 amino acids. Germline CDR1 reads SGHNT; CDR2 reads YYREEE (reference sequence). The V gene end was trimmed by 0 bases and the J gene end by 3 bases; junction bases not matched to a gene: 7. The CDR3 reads CASSLAGTSGPDYEQYF. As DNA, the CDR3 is TGTGCCAGCAGCTTGGCCGGGACTAGCGGGCCCGACTACGAGCAGTACTTC.

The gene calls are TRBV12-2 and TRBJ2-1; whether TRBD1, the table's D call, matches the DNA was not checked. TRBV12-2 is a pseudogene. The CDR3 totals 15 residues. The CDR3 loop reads CASRSFRQVYNEQFF. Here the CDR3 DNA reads TGTGCAAGTCGCTCGTTTAGACAGGTTTACAATGAGCAGTTCTTC.

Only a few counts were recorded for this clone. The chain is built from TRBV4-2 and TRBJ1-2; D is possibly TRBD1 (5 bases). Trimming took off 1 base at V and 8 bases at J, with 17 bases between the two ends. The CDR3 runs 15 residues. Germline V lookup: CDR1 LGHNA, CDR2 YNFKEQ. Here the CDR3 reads CASSQVGGGWGGYTF. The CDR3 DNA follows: TGTGCCAGCAGCCAAGTCGGCGGAGGGTGGGGCGGCTACACCTTC.

The CDR3 region is CASSVKDWQFF. CDR3 nucleotide sequence: TGCGCCAGCAGTGTAAAGGACTGGCAGTTCTTC. The chain joins TRBV10-2 to TRBJ2-1, with D perhaps matching TRBD2 (5 bases). The V end lost 4 bases, the J end lost 12 bases, and 10 bases lay between the germline ends. Germline assignment: CDR1 WSHSY and CDR2 SAAADI. This CDR3 comprises 11 residues.

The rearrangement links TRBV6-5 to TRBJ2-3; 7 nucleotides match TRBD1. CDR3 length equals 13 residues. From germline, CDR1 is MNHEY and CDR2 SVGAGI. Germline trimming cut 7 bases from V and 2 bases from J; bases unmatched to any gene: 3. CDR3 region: CASTQGPTDTQYF. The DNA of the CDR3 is TGTGCCAGCACACAGGGGCCCACAGATACGCAGTATTTT.